Shown below are 11 T cell receptor beta chains from a single sample sequenced in a study of cytomegalovirus exposure and HLA in healthy donors. A multiplex PCR was run with 60 Vbeta primers and 13 Jbeta primers. TCRdb's table, derived via immunoSEQ multiplex PCR, lists solely in-frame clones and lacks some. The table has about 40,000 clones, roughly three quarters seen once; the top ten hold roughly 3.7%. Sequenced material: PBMCs. These receptors were collected from a man aged 35 to 55 in good health and CMV-seronegative.

This chain connects TRBV7-2 to TRBJ1-2; D unclear. This CDR3 has 13 amino acids. V lost 5 bases and J lost 4, with 11 bases in between. Germline assignment: CDR1 SGHTA and CDR2 FQGNSA. The CDR3 is CASSQEEGYGYTF. The CDR3 DNA follows: TGTGCCAGCAGCCAGGAAGAGGGCTATGGCTACACCTTC.

This clone has a handful of counts. This sequence joins TRBV4-1 and TRBJ1-1, with a tentative D call TRBD1 (6 bases). V was shortened by 4 bases and J by 1 base, with 7 bases between the two germline ends. Germline V gene sequence: CDR1 MGHRA, CDR2 YSYEKL. The CDR3 is 13 residues long. CDR3 nucleotide sequence: TGCGCCAGCAGCCTACAGGGGAACACTGAAGCTTTCTTT. Protein: CASSLQGNTEAFF.

The V call is TRBV11-2, the J call TRBJ1-5, with D possibly being TRBD1 (6 bases). The CDR3 is made up of 13 amino acids. Deletions cut 0 bases from V and 9 bases from J, with 9 bases between. CDR1 and CDR2 (germline): SGHAT, FQNNGV. CDR3 coding DNA: TGTGCCAGCAGCTTAGACAGGGGCGGGCCCCAGCATTTT. This codes for CASSLDRGGPQHF.

V gene TRBV7-2 combines with J gene TRBJ1-1, with TRBD1 identical over 7 bases. V gave up 5 bases and J gave up 4 bases; unmatched junction bases: 7. Germline V lookup: CDR1 SGHTA, CDR2 FQGNSA. This CDR3 contains 14 residues. The CDR3 loop is CASSPYGTVTEAFF. As DNA, the CDR3 is TGTGCCAGCAGCCCATACGGGACAGTCACTGAAGCTTTCTTT.

The chain has TRBV10-3 and TRBJ1-2, with D possibly matching TRBD1 (5 bases). V lost 6 bases to trimming and J lost 1 base, with 12 bases between them. The germline V gene has CDR1 ENHRY and CDR2 SYGVKD. CDR3 length: 14 residues. The CDR3: CAIRQGLRNYGYTF. DNA for the CDR3: TGTGCCATCAGGCAGGGTCTACGTAACTATGGCTACACCTTC.

V and J are TRBV5-1 and TRBJ1-1, with 7 bases fitting TRBD1. Germline V gene lookup returns CDR1 SGHRS and CDR2 YFSETQ. V lost 0 bases and J lost 3; bases outside the gene matches: 11. The CDR3 covers 17 residues. The CDR3 region has the DNA TGCGCCAGCAGCTTGGGGGCAGGGGGGTTTGAGGACACTGAAGCTTTCTTT. It is translated as CASSLGAGGFEDTEAFF.

This clone appeared a few times. The V gene is TRBV29-1, the J gene TRBJ2-2, with D maybe TRBD1 (5 bases). The germline V gene has CDR1 SQVTM and CDR2 ANQGSEA. V lost 6 bases and J 4 bases, leaving 12 bases between the germline ends. The CDR3 totals 13 residues. The CDR3 DNA reads as TGCAGCGTCCTCAGGGTTGGCACCGGGGAGCTGTTTTTT. Translated, it gives CSVLRVGTGELFF.

V and J are TRBV19 and TRBJ2-5; 7 bases line up with TRBD1. With V trimmed by 4 bases and J by 1 base, 3 bases remained unmatched. CDR3 length: 14 residues. Germline CDR1 LNHDA, CDR2 SQIVND (reference sequence). CDR3 sequence reads: CASSRQGRQETQYF. DNA for the CDR3: TGTGCCAGTAGTAGACAGGGACGCCAAGAGACCCAGTACTTC.

The chain recombines TRBV13 with TRBJ2-3; D is unclear. Germline lookup yields CDR1 PRHDT and CDR2 FYEKMQ (reference sequence). CDR3 size: 16 residues. V was pared by 0 bases and J by 4 bases, with 14 bases between. CDR3 loop: CASSLGPLLRPDTQYF. The CDR3 nucleotides read TGTGCCAGCAGCTTAGGCCCTCTATTGCGTCCAGATACGCAGTATTTT.

This clone came up a few times. J is TRBJ1-5 and V is TRBV19, with TRBD1 matching over 7 bases. Trimming removed 3 bases from V and 7 bases from J; junction bases left unmatched: 6. The V gene's germline CDR1 is LNHDA and CDR2 SQIVND (reference sequence). CDR3 size: 14 residues. The CDR3 loop reads CASSIYRGGQPQHF. The CDR3 nucleotides are TGTGCCAGTAGTATCTACAGGGGAGGACAGCCCCAGCATTTT.

This chain joins TRBV9 and TRBJ2-3; the D is unclear. Germline V gene lookup returns CDR1 SGDLS and CDR2 YYNGEE. V was cut by 4 bases and J by 5 bases, with 8 bases left in between. This CDR3 has 12 amino acids. CDR3 sequence reads: CASSTPLDTQYF. In DNA form, the CDR3 reads TGTGCCAGCAGCACACCCTTAGATACGCAGTATTTT.